These 26 T cell receptor beta chains were all obtained from the same sample, sequenced in a study of blood T cell repertoires in COVID-19. Measured with immunoSEQ multiplex PCR; TCRdb has only the in-frame clones, and not every one. The sample gives fewer than 150,000 clones, roughly 83% of which show up once; under 15% is in the top ten. The sequencing input was peripheral blood. Receptors originate from a woman aged 30 to 39 who had recovered from COVID-19.

V gene TRBV6-2 or TRBV6-3 combines with J gene TRBJ1-6; possible D gene TRBD1, 6 bases. Germline V CDR1 and CDR2: MNHEY, SVGEGT. V was clipped by 4 bases and J by 6 bases, with 13 bases between them. The CDR3 has 15 amino acids. CDR3: CASSWRGAGNSPLHF. CDR3 DNA sequence: TGTGCCAGCAGTTGGCGGGGGGCCGGTAATTCACCCCTCCACTTT.

The chain is built from TRBV25-1 and TRBJ2-5, with 8 bases fitting TRBD2. J gave up 6 bases and V 7 bases, and 7 bases lay outside the gene matches. Germline V lookup: CDR1 MGHDK, CDR2 SYGVNS. The CDR3 length is 13 residues. The CDR3 is CASTETSVKTQYF. For the CDR3, the DNA is TGTGCCAGCACTGAGACTAGCGTTAAGACCCAGTACTTC.

The chain joins TRBV11-2 to TRBJ1-6, with TRBD1 matching over 7 bases. The germline CDR1 and CDR2 sequences are SGHAT and FQNNGV. J lost 7 bases, V lost 6 bases, and 6 bases had no gene match. The length of the CDR3 is 14 residues. CDR3 sequence: CASRTGQPNSPLHF. The CDR3 DNA is TGTGCCAGCAGGACGGGACAGCCAAATTCACCCCTCCACTTT.

This clone was seen only a few times. This rearrangement joins TRBV12-3 or TRBV12-4 to TRBJ1-2; TRBD1 aligns across 7 bases. The CDR3 extends over 13 amino acids. The ends lost 5 bases at V and 3 bases at J; junction bases unmatched: 3. DNA of the CDR3: TGTGCCAGCAGTCGACAGGGAGACTATGGCTACACCTTC. This gives the protein CASSRQGDYGYTF.

This chain connects TRBV19 to TRBJ1-5; TRBD1 aligns across 8 bases. Germline CDR1 and CDR2: LNHDA and SQIVND (reference sequence). The CDR3 has 14 residues. With V trimmed by 4 bases and J by 6 bases, 5 bases remained unmatched. CDR3 sequence: CASSTTGVGQPQHF. CDR3 bases: TGTGCCAGTAGTACGACAGGGGTGGGTCAGCCCCAGCATTTT.

This clone showed up just once. The chain is built from TRBV6-5 and TRBJ2-3, with 9 bases lining up with TRBD2. With 7 bases clipped from V and 4 bases from J, the junction kept 9 bases outside the gene matches. Germline CDR1 MNHEY, CDR2 SVGAGI. The CDR3 has 15 residues. CDR3: CASMWGSGSSDTQYF. The DNA for the CDR3 is TGTGCCAGCATGTGGGGTAGCGGGAGTTCAGATACGCAGTATTTT.

In its sample, this clone was seen a few times. This chain joins TRBV7-2 and TRBJ1-5; D is unresolved. The CDR3 runs to 13 residues. Trimming removed 3 bases at V and 3 bases at J, with 6 bases between. Germline lookup yields CDR1 SGHTA and CDR2 FQGNSA. CDR3 sequence reads: CASSLSINQPQHF. The CDR3 region has the DNA TGTGCCAGCAGCTTGTCCATCAATCAGCCCCAGCATTTT.

This clone was detected a few times. The chain couples TRBV4-1 to TRBJ2-7; TRBD1 matches 11 bases. CDR1 and CDR2 from the germline V gene are MGHRA and YSYEKL. This CDR3 region has 17 residues. The V gene end was trimmed by 1 base and the J gene end by 3 bases; junction bases not matched to a gene: 8. In DNA form, the CDR3 reads TGCGCCAGCAGCCAAGCTGTACCGGGACAGGGGGACTACGAGCAGTACTTC. Its protein product is CASSQAVPGQGDYEQYF.

V usage is TRBV29-1 and J usage is TRBJ2-7; 8 bases map to TRBD1. The CDR3 sequence is 13 residues long. Germline V gene data show CDR1 as SQVTM and CDR2 as ANQGSEA. The trim removed 6 bases at V and 0 bases at J, leaving 4 bases unmatched. The CDR3 is CSVGGQVSYEQYF. In nucleotides, the CDR3 is TGCAGCGTCGGGGGACAGGTCTCCTACGAGCAGTACTTC.

The chain joins TRBV14 to TRBJ2-7; tentatively, D is TRBD1 (6 bases). The CDR3 consists of 15 residues. CDR1 SGHDN and CDR2 FVKESK come from the germline V gene. With 1 base removed from V and 3 bases from J, the gap between germline ends came to 13 bases. CDR3: CASSQGMTGIYEQYF. The CDR3, as DNA: TGTGCCAGCAGCCAAGGAATGACAGGAATCTACGAGCAGTACTTC.

CDR3 loop: CASSIAGPGANVLTF. CDR3 sequence (DNA): TGTGCCAGTAGTATAGCAGGGCCTGGGGCCAACGTCCTGACTTTC. The V call is TRBV19, the J call TRBJ2-6; D perhaps matches TRBD1 (5 bases). CDR3 size: 15 residues. The germline V gene has CDR1 LNHDA and CDR2 SQIVND (reference sequence). Trimming pared 1 base from V and 2 bases from J, leaving 6 bases between.

The rearrangement links TRBV27 to TRBJ1-4; 7 nucleotides align to TRBD1. V gave up 6 bases and J gave up 8 bases; unmatched junction bases: 12. The germline V gene has CDR1 MNHEY and CDR2 SMNVEV (reference sequence). CDR3 length: 15 residues. The CDR3 bases are TGTGCCAGCAGCCCCCCGACAGGGAGAGGAGAAAAACTGTTTTTT. Its protein product is CASSPPTGRGEKLFF.

The chain uses TRBV19 and TRBJ2-1, with 11 positions matching TRBD2. Germline trimming cut 1 base from V and 8 bases from J; bases unmatched to any gene: 19. Germline CDR1 is LNHDA and CDR2 is SQIVND (reference sequence). The CDR3 has 20 residues. Written as DNA, the CDR3 is TGTGCCAGTAGTATAGGAACCCCTCCAGGGTTAGCGGGGGGGCAGGATGAGCAGTTCTTC. It encodes CASSIGTPPGLAGGQDEQFF.

V and J are TRBV5-1 and TRBJ1-1; 7 bases agree with TRBD1. Per the germline V gene, CDR1 is SGHRS and CDR2 is YFSETQ. This CDR3 contains 14 residues. V shed 4 bases, J shed 1 base, and the junction held 4 bases outside the gene matches. The CDR3 nucleotides read TGCGCCAGCAGCGTGGGACAGCAGAACACTGAAGCTTTCTTT. It is translated as CASSVGQQNTEAFF.

The genes are TRBV18 and TRBJ2-7; 9 bases line up with TRBD1. Per the germline V gene, CDR1 is KGHSH and CDR2 is LQKENI. This CDR3 region has 16 residues. V trimming: 1 base; J trimming: 3 bases; junction bases outside the gene matches: 7. CDR3 region: CASSPRGMDRGYEQYF. In DNA form, the CDR3 reads TGTGCCAGCTCACCACGGGGCATGGACAGGGGCTACGAGCAGTACTTC.

The chain uses TRBV4-1 and TRBJ2-7, with D perhaps matching TRBD2 (5 bases). The CDR3 extends over 15 amino acids. Trimming cost V 4 bases and J 1 base, with 14 bases left between them. Germline CDR1 reads MGHRA; CDR2 reads YSYEKL. CDR3 bases: TGCGCCAGCAGCCTTATCGGCACTAGTTCCTACGAGCAGTACTTC. Translation: CASSLIGTSSYEQYF.

The J gene is TRBJ2-7, the V gene TRBV11-2; D remains ambiguous. Germline V gives CDR1 SGHAT, CDR2 FQNNGV. V dropped 1 base and J dropped 0 bases, with 10 bases sitting between them. There are 15 residues in the CDR3. The CDR3 DNA is TGTGCCAGCAGCTTAGGGCAGGTGGCCTCCTACGAGCAGTACTTC. It codes for CASSLGQVASYEQYF.

The CDR3 protein is CASSPRWLAGTTYEQYF. CDR3 coding DNA: TGTGCCAGCAGTCCTCGTTGGCTAGCGGGGACTACCTACGAGCAGTACTTC. The gene calls are TRBV6-6 and TRBJ2-7; 9 bases are a match to TRBD2. The germline V gene has CDR1 MNHNY and CDR2 SVGAGI (reference sequence). V gave up 5 bases and J gave up 2 bases; unmatched junction bases: 13. CDR3 length: 17 amino acids.

In this sample, this clone turned up a few times. The V and J genes are TRBV7-8 and TRBJ2-7; 12 bases agree with TRBD2. The CDR3 has 14 amino acids. Germline loops: CDR1 SGHVS, CDR2 FQNEAQ. Unmatched junction bases numbered 3, after V lost 2 bases and J lost 7 bases. In DNA form, the CDR3 reads TGTGCCAGCAGCTTATGGCTAGCGGGAGGGGAGCAGTACTTC. Protein sequence: CASSLWLAGGEQYF. The whole variable domain, filled in from reference TRBV7-8 and TRBJ2-7, reads GAGVSQSPRYKVAKRGQDVALRCDPISGHVSLFWYQQALGQGPEFLTYFQNEAQLDKSGLPSDRFFAERPEGSVSTLKIQRTQQEDSAVYLCASSLWLAGGEQYFGPGTRLTVT.

The rearrangement joins TRBV6-2 or TRBV6-3 to TRBJ2-5, with D possibly matching TRBD2 (6 bases). Germline CDR1 MNHEY, CDR2 SVGEGT. This CDR3 has 14 amino acids. V lost 0 bases and J 7 bases, leaving 12 bases between the germline ends. The CDR3 reads CASSYSEVAATQYF. The CDR3 DNA reads as TGTGCCAGCAGTTACTCTGAGGTAGCGGCGACCCAGTACTTC.

The CDR3 nucleotides read TGCGCCAGCAGCCTGACAGGGTCCTATGGCTACACCTTC. Encoded protein: CASSLTGSYGYTF. V is TRBV5-1 and J is TRBJ1-2; 7 bases align to TRBD1. The junction had 4 bases not matched to a gene; V was cut back by 4 bases and J by 4 bases. CDR1 is SGHRS and CDR2 is YFSETQ in the germline V gene. This CDR3 has 13 residues.

The chain combines TRBV11-2 with TRBJ2-7; perhaps TRBD2 as D (7 bases). Per germline, CDR1 SGHAT and CDR2 FQNNGV. The CDR3 runs 15 residues. Trimming left V 5 bases short and J 4 bases short, with 18 bases between. This CDR3 reads CASSPPAGAVYEQYF. CDR3 nucleotide sequence: TGTGCCAGCAGCCCCCCTGCGGGGGCGGTTTACGAGCAGTACTTC. Combining the CDR3 with reference TRBV11-2 and TRBJ2-7 gives the whole variable domain EAGVAQSPRYKIIEKRQSVAFWCNPISGHATLYWYQQILGQGPKLLIQFQNNGVVDDSQLPKDRFSAERLKGVDSTLKIQPAKLEDSAVYLCASSPPAGAVYEQYFGPGTRLTVT.

This chain joins TRBV12-3 or TRBV12-4 and TRBJ2-4; D is perhaps TRBD1 (5 bases). The CDR3 is 13 residues long. V dropped 4 bases and J dropped 6 bases, with 10 bases sitting between them. The CDR3 region is CASSSREVNIQYF. DNA for the CDR3: TGTGCCAGCAGTTCCAGGGAAGTAAACATTCAGTACTTC.

This chain links TRBV3-1 (or the pseudogene TRBV3-2) with TRBJ2-7; a possible D gene is TRBD1 (5 bases). Germline V gives CDR1 LGHDT, CDR2 YNNKEL (reference sequence). V lost 1 base, J lost 4 bases, and 17 bases lay in between. The CDR3 is made up of 16 amino acids. In DNA, the CDR3 is TGTGCCAGCAGCCAAGGAGGTAAAGGGGTAGGGTACGAGCAGTACTTC. This codes for CASSQGGKGVGYEQYF.

This chain joins TRBV5-1 and TRBJ2-1; no clear D. The CDR3 totals 16 residues. Germline lookup yields CDR1 SGHRS and CDR2 YFSETQ. Deletions cut 1 base from V and 0 bases from J, with 11 bases between. CDR3 protein: CASSLRLGGSYNEQFF. The DNA of the CDR3 is TGCGCCAGCAGCTTGAGGCTAGGTGGCTCCTACAATGAGCAGTTCTTC. Complete variable domain (other parts from reference TRBV5-1 and TRBJ2-1): KAGVTQTPRYLIKTRGQQVTLSCSPISGHRSVSWYQQTPGQGLQFLFEYFSETQRNKGNFPGRFSGRQFSNSRSEMNVSTLELGDSALYLCASSLRLGGSYNEQFFGPGTRLTVL.

The chain couples TRBV19 to TRBJ1-3, with D perhaps TRBD1 (6 bases). CDR1 is LNHDA, CDR2 SQIVND, per germline (reference sequence). The CDR3 has 15 amino acids. The V end lost 6 bases, the J end lost 0 bases, and 12 bases lay between the germline ends. The CDR3 coding sequence is TGTGCCAGTAGGAGACAGGCATTCTCTGGAAACACCATATATTTT. Its translation: CASRRQAFSGNTIYF. The full variable domain, in which reference TRBV19 and TRBJ1-3 provide the parts outside the CDR3, is DGGITQSPKYLFRKEGQNVTLSCEQNLNHDAMYWYRQDPGQGLRLIYYSQIVNDFQKGDIAEGYSVSREKKESFPLTVTSAQKNPTAFYLCASRRQAFSGNTIYFGEGSWLTVV.